The 30 T cell receptor beta chains given below trace back to one sample, sequenced in a study of graft-versus-host responses after intestinal transplantation. Their recognized antigens are unknown. Method: immunoSEQ multiplex PCR; TCRdb's copy keeps in-frame clones and lacks some. Counted here are some 93,000 clones, roughly nine tenths occurring once; the ten biggest clones make up over 0.4%. Sequenced here: unstimulated CD8+ T cells sorted from spleen or lymph node cells, sampled before intestinal transplant. All receptors derive from a human donor who received an intestinal transplant.

V usage is TRBV7-2 and J usage is TRBJ2-3; 8 nucleotides line up with TRBD2. After removal of 5 bases from V and 2 bases from J, the junction contained 18 bases not matched to a gene. Looked up from germline, CDR1 is SGHTA and CDR2 is FQGNSA. The CDR3 extends over 19 amino acids. The CDR3 DNA is TGTGCCAGCAGCACCCCATCGGCGGGGGGTCCTCTCACCACAGATACGCAGTATTTT. Translated: CASSTPSAGGPLTTDTQYF.

The J gene is TRBJ2-1, the V gene TRBV27; 15 bases are a match to TRBD2. With V trimmed by 5 bases and J by 8 bases, 4 bases remained unmatched. The CDR3 extends over 15 amino acids. Germline CDR1 MNHEY, CDR2 SMNVEV (reference sequence). CDR3 protein: CASSLGLAGGHEQFF. CDR3 coding DNA: TGTGCCAGCAGTCTGGGACTAGCGGGGGGCCATGAGCAGTTCTTC.

V usage is TRBV4-1 and J usage is TRBJ2-7; D may be TRBD2 (6 bases). V was cut by 6 bases and J by 2 bases, with 17 bases left in between. Germline values: CDR1 MGHRA, CDR2 YSYEKL. This CDR3 has 15 amino acids. The CDR3 loop is CASRARTGGTYEQYF. The DNA of the CDR3 is TGCGCCAGCAGGGCGCGGACTGGGGGGACCTACGAGCAGTACTTC.

The table lists this clone with a count of one. The gene calls are TRBV7-9 and TRBJ2-7, with a tentative D call TRBD2 (5 bases). Germline V gives CDR1 SEHNR, CDR2 FQNEAQ (reference sequence). V was clipped by 1 base and J by 10 bases, with 14 bases between them. This CDR3 contains 13 residues. CDR3 nucleotides: TGTGCCAGCAGCTTAGAACCAACTAGGGTTCAGTACTTC. Translating gives CASSLEPTRVQYF.

The chain is built from TRBV28 and TRBJ1-5; D remains ambiguous. In germline, CDR1 is MDHEN, CDR2 SYDVKM. V was pared by 6 bases and J by 0 bases, with 6 bases between. The CDR3 is made up of 13 amino acids. CDR3 region: CASSFYSNQPQHF. The CDR3 DNA is TGTGCCAGCAGCTTTTATAGCAATCAGCCCCAGCATTTT. The full variable domain, with the rest looked up from reference TRBV28 and TRBJ1-5, is DVKVTQSSRYLVKRTGEKVFLECVQDMDHENMFWYRQDPGLGLRLIYFSYDVKMKEKGDIPEGYSVSREKKERFSLILESASTNQTSMYLCASSFYSNQPQHFGDGTRLSIL.

This clone was detected only once. The chain recombines TRBV4-1 with TRBJ2-7; 8 nucleotides agree with TRBD2. This CDR3 spans 17 amino acids. The V gene's germline CDR1 is MGHRA and CDR2 YSYEKL. J gave up 1 base and V 2 bases, and 10 bases lay outside the gene matches. The chain's CDR3 is CASSQLGTSGRSYEQYF. Here the CDR3 DNA reads TGCGCCAGCAGCCAATTAGGAACTAGCGGAAGATCCTACGAGCAGTACTTC.

This chain joins TRBV5-4 and TRBJ2-5; possible D gene TRBD1, 6 bases. The CDR3 covers 15 residues. Trimming took 0 bases from V and 4 from J, leaving 13 bases between them. Germline CDR1 reads SGHNT; CDR2 reads YYREEE (reference sequence). DNA for the CDR3: TGTGCCAGCAGCTTGGCCATGGGGGCATTAGAGACCCAGTACTTC. Amino acid sequence: CASSLAMGALETQYF. Using reference TRBV5-4 and TRBJ2-5 for the parts outside the CDR3, the full variable domain is ETGVTQSPTHLIKTRGQQVTLRCSSQSGHNTVSWYQQALGQGPQFIFQYYREEENGRGNFPPRFSGLQFPNYSSELNVNALELDDSALYLCASSLAMGALETQYFGPGTRLLVL.

V is TRBV13 and J is TRBJ2-1; 10 bases match TRBD1. After removal of 3 bases from V and 8 bases from J, the junction contained 7 bases not matched to a gene. Per germline, CDR1 PRHDT and CDR2 FYEKMQ (reference sequence). The CDR3 is 15 residues long. In DNA form, the CDR3 reads TGTGCCAGCAGCTTCGACAGGGGGCTCGACGATGAGCAGTTCTTC. Encoded protein: CASSFDRGLDDEQFF. Full variable domain (outside the CDR3, taken from reference TRBV13 and TRBJ2-1): AAGVIQSPRHLIKEKRETATLKCYPIPRHDTVYWYQQGPGQDPQFLISFYEKMQSDKGSIPDRFSAQQFSDYHSELNMSSLELGDSALYFCASSFDRGLDDEQFFGPGTRLTVL.

The genes are TRBV30 and TRBJ2-4, with 7 bases aligning to TRBD2. The germline gives CDR1 GTSNPN, CDR2 SVGIG (reference sequence). CDR3 size: 16 residues. V trimming: 0 bases; J trimming: 4 bases; junction bases outside the gene matches: 9. CDR3 bases: TGTGCCTGGAGTGTACCGGGTTGGGAGGGAAAAAACATTCAGTACTTC. Amino acid sequence: CAWSVPGWEGKNIQYF.

The chain is built from TRBV28 and TRBJ2-7, with 7 bases matching TRBD1. The CDR3 has 14 amino acids. Germline CDR1 and CDR2: MDHEN and SYDVKM. The V and J ends lost 5 bases and 2 bases, in that order; junction bases with no gene match: 6. The CDR3 bases are TGTGCCAGCAGTCCGAACAGGGGTCCCTACGAGCAGTACTTC. Translation: CASSPNRGPYEQYF.

This clone occurred a few times. The chain has TRBV30 and TRBJ1-4; perhaps TRBD1 as D (5 bases). This CDR3 is 14 amino acids long. V was clipped by 1 base and J by 5 bases, with 11 bases between them. Germline V gives CDR1 GTSNPN, CDR2 SVGIG (reference sequence). CDR3 sequence (DNA): TGTGCCTGGAGTGACGGGGGGGTGAATGAAAAACTGTTTTTT. Its translation is CAWSDGGVNEKLFF. The variable domain in full, with the rest retrieved from reference TRBV30 and TRBJ1-4, is SQTIHQWPATLVQPVGSPLSLECTVEGTSNPNLYWYRQAAGRGLQLLFYSVGIGQISSEVPQNLSASRPQDRQFILSSKKLLLSDSGFYLCAWSDGGVNEKLFFGSGTQLSVL.

Concerning this clone itself: The junction departs from the called germline gene at one end, perhaps through a read error. The genes are TRBV5-4 and TRBJ2-7; possible D gene TRBD2, 6 bases. Germline V gene sequence: CDR1 SGHNT, CDR2 YYREEE (reference sequence). CDR3 length: 15 residues. CDR3: CASSLDGRDSHEQYF. CDR3 DNA: TGTGCCAGCAGCTTAGACGGCCGGGACTCCCACGAGCAGTACTTC.

The rearrangement links TRBV19 to TRBJ1-1; tentatively, D is TRBD1 (6 bases). Trimming took 10 bases from V and 0 from J, leaving 12 bases between them. Looked up from germline, CDR1 is LNHDA and CDR2 is SQIVND (reference sequence). CDR3 length equals 13 residues. The CDR3 DNA sequence: TGTGCCACCCAAACAGGGTTGAACACTGAAGCTTTCTTT. Translated: CATQTGLNTEAFF. The full variable domain, its missing parts supplied by reference TRBV19 and TRBJ1-1, is DGGITQSPKYLFRKEGQNVTLSCEQNLNHDAMYWYRQDPGQGLRLIYYSQIVNDFQKGDIAEGYSVSREKKESFPLTVTSAQKNPTAFYLCATQTGLNTEAFFGQGTRLTVV.

V is TRBV6-1 and J is TRBJ2-7; 9 bases align to TRBD1. V trimming: 3 bases; J trimming: 5 bases; junction bases outside the gene matches: 5. The germline V gene encodes CDR1 MNHNS and CDR2 SASEGT. The CDR3 consists of 14 residues. CDR3 loop: CASSELGQGHEQYF. The CDR3 DNA is TGTGCCAGCAGTGAGCTGGGACAGGGCCACGAGCAGTACTTC.

V gene TRBV15 combines with J gene TRBJ1-5; a possible D gene is TRBD1 (5 bases). The length of the CDR3 is 15 residues. Germline V gene sequence: CDR1 LNHNV, CDR2 YYDKDF (reference sequence). Trimming pared 0 bases from V and 6 bases from J, leaving 12 bases between. The chain's CDR3 is CATSRDSPDIQPQHF. CDR3 DNA sequence: TGTGCCACCAGCAGAGATTCGCCGGACATTCAGCCCCAGCATTTT.

This clone was observed a single time. V gene TRBV21-1 combines with J gene TRBJ2-4; TRBD2 is the table's D call, not checked against the DNA. TRBV21-1 is shown as a pseudogene. CDR3 length: 16 residues. The DNA of the CDR3 is TGTGCCAGCAGCAAAGGTGGGGGACTAGCCAAAAACATTCAGTACTTC. This sequence encodes CASSKGGGLAKNIQYF.

This rearrangement joins TRBV7-6 to TRBJ1-1; TRBD1 agrees at 8 bases. Losses at the gene ends were 1 base for V and 0 bases for J; bases not matched to a gene: 4. This CDR3 contains 16 residues. Per the germline V gene, CDR1 is SGHVS and CDR2 is FNYEAQ. The CDR3 protein is CASSLGQGALNTEAFF. The CDR3 DNA reads TGTGCCAGCAGCTTAGGGCAGGGGGCTTTGAACACTGAAGCTTTCTTT.

A note on this clone: The sample has other DNA sequences that encode this CDR3 too. The CDR3 DNA sequence: TGTGCCAGTAGTATAAGGGACAGTGATCAGCCCCAGCATTTT. It codes for CASSIRDSDQPQHF. This sequence joins TRBV19 and TRBJ1-5; 7 nucleotides line up with TRBD1. Germline values: CDR1 LNHDA, CDR2 SQIVND (reference sequence). The CDR3 has 14 amino acids. Trimming removed 2 bases from V and 5 bases from J; junction bases left unmatched: 3.

The chain has TRBV6-6 and TRBJ1-6; 10 nucleotides agree with TRBD1. Trimming cost V 4 bases and J 8 bases; bases outside gene matches: 8. The CDR3 contains 16 residues. From germline, CDR1 is MNHNY and CDR2 SVGAGI (reference sequence). Here the CDR3 reads CASSLGTGEVHSPLHF. CDR3 nucleotide sequence: TGTGCCAGCAGTTTAGGGACAGGGGAGGTGCATTCACCCCTCCACTTT.

V is TRBV19 and J is TRBJ2-7; 9 bases agree with TRBD2. There are 19 residues in the CDR3. From germline, CDR1 is LNHDA and CDR2 SQIVND (reference sequence). After removal of 9 bases from V and 2 bases from J, the junction contained 23 bases not matched to a gene. The CDR3 region has the DNA TGTGCCAGAACTACACCTCAGGGACTAGCCATTACAGGTGCCTACGAGCAGTACTTC. This encodes CARTTPQGLAITGAYEQYF.

In DNA, the CDR3 is TGCGCCAGCAGCCAAGCGCGACTAGCGGGTCCGTACGAGCAGTACTTC. Protein sequence: CASSQARLAGPYEQYF. This chain links TRBV4-1 with TRBJ2-7; 10 nucleotides align to TRBD2. V was pared by 1 base and J by 4 bases, with 7 bases of the junction left unmatched. Looked up from germline, CDR1 is MGHRA and CDR2 is YSYEKL. CDR3 length: 16 amino acids.

This rearrangement joins TRBV4-1 to TRBJ2-1; 7 bases align to TRBD1. This CDR3 is 16 amino acids long. Germline V gives CDR1 MGHRA, CDR2 YSYEKL. V lost 4 bases to trimming and J lost 5 bases; unmatched junction nucleotides: 11. This chain's CDR3 is CASSPLRDRPHNEQFF. The CDR3 DNA sequence: TGCGCCAGCAGCCCGCTTAGGGACAGACCCCACAATGAGCAGTTCTTC.

V usage is TRBV4-3 and J usage is TRBJ2-7; D is uncertain. Germline V gene sequence: CDR1 LGHNA, CDR2 YSLEER. Deletions cut 1 base from V and 0 bases from J, with 13 bases between. CDR3 length: 16 residues. The CDR3 here is CASSQGVTSSSYEQYF. CDR3 nucleotide sequence: TGCGCCAGCAGCCAAGGTGTCACTTCTAGCTCCTACGAGCAGTACTTC.

This chain joins TRBV11-2 and TRBJ1-2; D is undetermined. Per the germline V gene, CDR1 is SGHAT and CDR2 is FQNNGV. The CDR3 has 14 amino acids. Trimming removed 0 bases at V and 2 bases at J, with 7 bases between. CDR3 protein: CASSLDRSNYGYTF. The DNA of the CDR3 is TGTGCCAGCAGCTTAGATCGGTCGAACTATGGCTACACCTTC. Full variable domain (missing parts from reference TRBV11-2 and TRBJ1-2): EAGVAQSPRYKIIEKRQSVAFWCNPISGHATLYWYQQILGQGPKLLIQFQNNGVVDDSQLPKDRFSAERLKGVDSTLKIQPAKLEDSAVYLCASSLDRSNYGYTFGSGTRLTVV.

A single count supports this clone. The chain uses TRBV6-1 and TRBJ1-2, with D maybe TRBD1 (5 bases). This CDR3 is 14 amino acids long. V shed 2 bases and J shed 5 bases, with 12 bases lying between them. CDR1 and CDR2 (germline): MNHNS, SASEGT. CDR3 nucleotides: TGTGCCAGCAGTGAAAGCAGGGATCGGTATGGCTACACCTTC. The encoded protein is CASSESRDRYGYTF.

This chain joins TRBV6-5 and TRBJ2-3, with D unclear. V was pared by 2 bases and J by 0 bases, with 9 bases between. Germline V gene sequence: CDR1 MNHEY, CDR2 SVGAGI. This CDR3 comprises 15 residues. The CDR3 DNA follows: TGTGCCAGCAGTTACGAGGCGGAAAGCACAGATACGCAGTATTTT. Translated: CASSYEAESTDTQYF.

In its sample, this clone was seen once. The gene calls are TRBV29-1 and TRBJ2-7, with a tentative D call TRBD2 (6 bases). The CDR3 runs 13 residues. The germline V gene has CDR1 SQVTM and CDR2 ANQGSEA. Trimming stripped 3 bases from V and 3 bases from J, with 12 bases between. CDR3 DNA sequence: TGCAGCGTTGAGGAGGGGCCCTACTACGAGCAGTACTTC. It translates to CSVEEGPYYEQYF.

The rearrangement links TRBV10-2 to TRBJ2-1; TRBD1 might be the D (6 bases). Per the germline V gene, CDR1 is WSHSY and CDR2 is SAAADI. Trimming shortened V by 3 bases and J by 9 bases, and 12 bases separated the two germline ends. CDR3 length: 13 residues. CDR3 loop: CASSDNRAGEQFF. The CDR3 nucleotides are TGCGCCAGCAGTGATAACAGGGCGGGTGAGCAGTTCTTC.

The chain uses TRBV5-4 and TRBJ1-6; D remains ambiguous. The CDR3 runs 12 residues. Germline assignment: CDR1 SGHNT and CDR2 YYREEE (reference sequence). Trimming stripped 4 bases from V and 14 bases from J, with 13 bases between. The DNA of the CDR3 is TGTGCCAGCAGCATCTCCGATAGCACCCTCCACTTT. It specifies CASSISDSTLHF. The full variable domain, its missing parts supplied by reference TRBV5-4 and TRBJ1-6, is ETGVTQSPTHLIKTRGQQVTLRCSSQSGHNTVSWYQQALGQGPQFIFQYYREEENGRGNFPPRFSGLQFPNYSSELNVNALELDDSALYLCASSISDSTLHFGNGTRLTVT.

CDR3 coding DNA: TGTGCCAGCAGCCAGATCGGGAGCTCCTACGAGCAGTACTTC. It codes for CASSQIGSSYEQYF. V and J are TRBV4-2 and TRBJ2-7; maybe TRBD2 (6 bases). V was cut by 3 bases and J by 0 bases, with 9 bases left in between. The CDR3 contains 14 residues. Germline CDR1 and CDR2: LGHNA and YNFKEQ.